This TCR beta chain was sequenced in a study of response to subunit inactivated influenza vaccine. The germline V gene has CDR1 SQVTM and CDR2 ANQGSEA. There are 14 residues in the CDR3. Trimming removed 6 bases from V and 4 bases from J; junction bases left unmatched: 10. Using its own MiXCR run on the RT-PCR reads, TCRdb lists one record per CDR3 protein. The profile covers around 160,000 distinct CDR3 sequences, with roughly a tenth appearing a single time and roughly 12% taken by the ten largest. This clonotype was found a few times. What it binds is not known. The study's findings and limits: After each seasonal influenza vaccination, few new T cells are recruited, the authors suggested.

The sequenced sample was non-naive T cells sorted from PBMCs, obtained 45 days after vaccination. This TCR was sampled from a middle-aged man who received an inactivated influenza vaccine. The V gene is TRBV29-1, the J gene TRBJ2-5; TRBD2 agrees at 8 bases. The chain's CDR3 is CSVGPGLGGETQYF. CDR3 nucleotide sequence: TGCAGCGTGGGCCCGGGACTAGGGGGAGAGACCCAGTACTTC.